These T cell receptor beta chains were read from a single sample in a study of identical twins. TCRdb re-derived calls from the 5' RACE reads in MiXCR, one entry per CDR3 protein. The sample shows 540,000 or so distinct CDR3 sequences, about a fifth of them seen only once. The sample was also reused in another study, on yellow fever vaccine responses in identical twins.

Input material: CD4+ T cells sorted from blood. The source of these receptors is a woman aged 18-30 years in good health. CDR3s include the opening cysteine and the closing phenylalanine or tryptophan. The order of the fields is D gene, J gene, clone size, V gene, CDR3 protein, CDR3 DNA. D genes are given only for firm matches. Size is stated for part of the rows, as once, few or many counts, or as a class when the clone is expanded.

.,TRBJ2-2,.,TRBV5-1,CASSLGQGLTGELFF,TGCGCCAGCAGCTTGGGACAGGGACTGACCGGGGAGCTGTTTTTT
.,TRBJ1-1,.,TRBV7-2,CASSFSGGGKTEAFF,TGTGCCAGCAGCTTTAGTGGGGGGGGTAAAACTGAAGCTTTCTTT
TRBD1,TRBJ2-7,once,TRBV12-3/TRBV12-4,CASSPTTGGGGEQYF,TGTGCCAGCAGCCCTACGACAGGGGGCGGAGGCGAGCAGTACTTC
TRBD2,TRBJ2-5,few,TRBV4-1,CASSQWGGKDETQYF,TGCGCCAGCAGCCAATGGGGAGGGAAGGACGAGACCCAGTACTTC
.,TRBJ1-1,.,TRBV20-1,CSVSEGTLNTEAFF,TGCAGTGTTAGTGAAGGGACACTGAACACTGAAGCTTTCTTT
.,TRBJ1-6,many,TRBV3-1,CASSQDRRLINSPLHF,TGTGCCAGCAGCCAAGATCGTAGACTTATCAATTCACCCCTCCACTTT
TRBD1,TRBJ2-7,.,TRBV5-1,CASSPRTGGAGSEQYF,TGCGCCAGCAGCCCTAGGACAGGGGGCGCAGGATCCGAGCAGTACTTC
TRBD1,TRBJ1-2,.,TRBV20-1,CSARSTGDYGYTF,TGCAGTGCGAGATCGACAGGGGACTATGGCTACACCTTC
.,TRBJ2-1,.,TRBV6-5,CASSYSRGMSYNEQFF,TGTGCCAGCAGTTACTCTCGGGGTATGTCCTACAATGAGCAGTTCTTC
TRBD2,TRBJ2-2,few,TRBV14,CASSLHSGRSTGELFF,TGTGCCAGCAGCCTACATAGCGGGAGATCCACCGGGGAGCTGTTTTTT
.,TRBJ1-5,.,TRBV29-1,CSVGGINQPQHF,TGCAGCGTTGGGGGGATCAATCAGCCCCAGCATTTT
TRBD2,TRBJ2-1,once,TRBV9,CACSPGLAYNEQFF,TGTGCCTGCAGCCCGGGACTAGCGTACAATGAGCAGTTCTTC
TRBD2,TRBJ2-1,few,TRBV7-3,CASSILAARYNEQFF,TGTGCCAGCAGCATACTAGCGGCGCGCTACAATGAGCAGTTCTTC
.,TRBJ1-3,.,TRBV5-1,CASSSMYGRDGGNTIYF,TGCGCCAGCAGCTCCATGTACGGACGGGACGGTGGAAACACCATATATTTT
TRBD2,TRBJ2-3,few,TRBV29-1,CSVGTSGAPTDTQYF,TGCAGCGTCGGGACTAGCGGGGCACCCACAGATACGCAGTATTTT
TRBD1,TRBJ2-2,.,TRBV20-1,CSARASDRANTGELFF,TGCAGTGCTAGAGCATCGGACAGGGCCAACACCGGGGAGCTGTTTTTT
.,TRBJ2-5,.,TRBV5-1,CASSLAPRVQETQYF,TGCGCCAGCAGCTTGGCCCCGCGCGTCCAAGAGACCCAGTACTTC
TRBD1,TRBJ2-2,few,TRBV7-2,CASRDTGGTGELFF,TGTGCCAGCAGAGACACAGGGGGCACCGGGGAGCTGTTTTTT
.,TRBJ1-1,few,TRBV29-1,CSVDNGLEAFF,TGCAGCGTTGATAACGGTCTGGAAGCTTTCTTT
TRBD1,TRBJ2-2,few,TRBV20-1,CSARRGPGELFF,TGCAGTGCCCGAAGGGGGCCCGGGGAGCTGTTTTTT
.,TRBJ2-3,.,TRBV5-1,CASSKRDGGSEPDTQYF,TGCGCCAGCAGCAAACGGGACGGAGGAAGTGAGCCAGATACGCAGTATTTT
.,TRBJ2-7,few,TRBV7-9,CASTASYEQYF,TGTGCCAGCACCGCTTCCTACGAGCAGTACTTC
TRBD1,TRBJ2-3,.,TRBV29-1,CSVGRQGVTDTQYF,TGCAGCGTTGGAAGACAGGGGGTTACAGATACGCAGTATTTT
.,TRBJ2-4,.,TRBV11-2,CASSFFSTLGQNIQYF,TGTGCCAGCAGCTTTTTCAGTACGTTGGGACAAAACATTCAGTACTTC
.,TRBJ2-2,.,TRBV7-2,CASSRGPITGELFF,TGTGCCAGCAGCCGAGGGCCGATTACCGGGGAGCTGTTTTTT
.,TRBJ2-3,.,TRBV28,CASSSNPTSTDTQYF,TGTGCCAGCAGTTCCAACCCTACTAGCACAGATACGCAGTATTTT
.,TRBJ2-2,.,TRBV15,CATSIPPGYTGELFF,TGTGCCACCAGCATCCCCCCCGGTTACACCGGGGAGCTGTTTTTT
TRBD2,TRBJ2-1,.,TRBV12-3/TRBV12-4,CASSLASGRASEQFF,TGTGCCAGCAGTTTAGCTAGCGGGAGGGCTAGTGAGCAGTTCTTC
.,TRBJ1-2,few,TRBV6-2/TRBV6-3,CASNLAPPYGYTF,TGTGCCAGCAATTTGGCCCCTCCCTATGGCTACACCTTC
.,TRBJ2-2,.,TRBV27,CASSYLKAGELFF,TGTGCCAGCAGTTACCTTAAGGCCGGGGAGCTGTTTTTT
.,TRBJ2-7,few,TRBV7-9,CASSRAGTQAYEQYF,TGTGCCAGCAGCCGGGCCGGGACCCAGGCATACGAGCAGTACTTC
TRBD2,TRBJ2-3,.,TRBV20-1,CSARVQREMADTQYF,TGCAGTGCTAGAGTCCAGCGGGAGATGGCAGATACGCAGTATTTT